The 2 T cell receptor beta chains in this list originate from one sample, sequenced in a study of long-term antiretroviral therapy in people with HIV. Runs used v3.0 of the immunoSEQ assay and were done at survey level. Assay: immunoSEQ multiplex PCR; the TCRdb copy retains only in-frame clones and omits some. The table includes some 21,000 clones, more than 70% detected once. The material was unsorted PBMCs, obtained at the start of antiretroviral therapy. These receptors all stem from a man aged 45-65 years with HIV.

CDR3 nucleotides: TGCGCCAGCAGCTTTAACAGGGGCGGTGAAAAACTGTTTTTT. Translation: CASSFNRGGEKLFF. The V gene is TRBV5-1, the J gene TRBJ1-4; 7 nucleotides match TRBD1. The junction had 5 bases not matched to a gene; V was cut back by 2 bases and J by 7 bases. CDR1 SGHRS and CDR2 YFSETQ come from the germline V gene. The CDR3 is 14 amino acids.

This chain links TRBV5-4 with TRBJ2-5; 16 bases are shared with TRBD2. The CDR3 extends over 16 amino acids. Unmatched junction bases numbered 5, after V lost 4 bases and J lost 5 bases. CDR1 is SGHNT and CDR2 is YYREEE in the germline V gene (reference sequence). The CDR3 sequence: CASSTGTSGGAETQYF. The CDR3 DNA is TGTGCCAGCAGCACCGGGACTAGCGGGGGGGCGGAGACCCAGTACTTC.